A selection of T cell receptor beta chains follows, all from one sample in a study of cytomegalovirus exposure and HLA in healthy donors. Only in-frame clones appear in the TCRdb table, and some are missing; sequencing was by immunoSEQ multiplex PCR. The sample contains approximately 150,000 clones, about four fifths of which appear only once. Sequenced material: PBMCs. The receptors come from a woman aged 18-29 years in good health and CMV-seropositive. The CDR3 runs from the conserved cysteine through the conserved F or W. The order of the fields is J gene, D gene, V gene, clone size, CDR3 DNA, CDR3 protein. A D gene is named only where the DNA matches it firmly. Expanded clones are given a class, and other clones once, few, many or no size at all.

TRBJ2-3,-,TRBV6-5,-,TGTGCCAGCAGCGAACACAGGGCGGCAGATACGCAGTATTTT,CASSEHRAADTQYF
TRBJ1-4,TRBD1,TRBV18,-,TGTGCCAGCTCCTTCCAGACAGGGCGCGAGGAAAAACTGTTTTTT,CASSFQTGREEKLFF
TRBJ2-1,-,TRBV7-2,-,TGTGCCAGCAGCTCGCCGCCGAACTATGAGCAGTTCTTC,CASSSPPNYEQFF
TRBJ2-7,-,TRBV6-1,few,TGTGCCAGCAGTGAAACGTCGGACAGCTCCTACGAGCAGTACTTC,CASSETSDSSYEQYF
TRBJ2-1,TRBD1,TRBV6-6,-,TGTGCCAGCAGTTACCCGGGACAGGGACTGTTCTTC,CASSYPGQGLFF
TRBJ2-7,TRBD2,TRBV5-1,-,TGCGCCAGCAGCCCTTCCGGGACTAGCGGGGAGGAGCAGTACTTC,CASSPSGTSGEEQYF
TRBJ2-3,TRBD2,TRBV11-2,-,TGTGCCAGCAGCTCCCTGACTAGCGGGAGCACAGATACGCAGTATTTT,CASSSLTSGSTDTQYF
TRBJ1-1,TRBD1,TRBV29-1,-,TGCAGCGTCGGACAGGCGGCTTCAAGGGCTGAAGCTTTCTTT,CSVGQAASRAEAFF
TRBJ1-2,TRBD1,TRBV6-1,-,TGTGCCAGCAGTCAAACAGGGGACACTGGCTACACCTTC,CASSQTGDTGYTF
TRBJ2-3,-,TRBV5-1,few,TGCGCCAGCCGGGGGGCCCTCCGGGGAGATACGCAGTATTTT,CASRGALRGDTQYF
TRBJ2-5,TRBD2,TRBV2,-,TGTGCCAGTGTGACTAGCTTCGAAAAGACCCAGTACTTC,CASVTSFEKTQYF
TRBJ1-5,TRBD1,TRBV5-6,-,TGTGCCAGCAGCTCAGGACAGGGTAGCAATCAGCCCCAGCATTTT,CASSSGQGSNQPQHF
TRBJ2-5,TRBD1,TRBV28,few,TGTGCCAGCAGTTTAGCAGGACAGGGAAGTGTGGAGACCCAGTACTTC,CASSLAGQGSVETQYF
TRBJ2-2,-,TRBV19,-,TGTGCCAGTTCAGTTGGGGGGGCACCGAACACCGGGGAGCTGTTTTTT,CASSVGGAPNTGELFF
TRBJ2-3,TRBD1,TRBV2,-,TGTGCCAGCAGTGAAGCGGCAGGGGGAACAGATACGCAGTATTTT,CASSEAAGGTDTQYF
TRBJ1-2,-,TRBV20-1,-,TGCAGTGCTGTAACGGGCACCTTC,CSAVTGTF
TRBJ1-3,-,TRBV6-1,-,TGTGCCAGCGGGGCGCTCAGTATCTCTGGAAACACCATATATTTT,CASGALSISGNTIYF
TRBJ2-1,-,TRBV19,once,TGTGCCAGTAGTGACACGGCCCCGATTACTTCTGAGCAGTTCTTC,CASSDTAPITSEQFF
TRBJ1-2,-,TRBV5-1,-,TGCGCCAGCAGCCGGCGGGGACCGGACGGCTATGGCTACACCTTC,CASSRRGPDGYGYTF
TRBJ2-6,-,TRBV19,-,TGTGCCAGTAGTATGCAGGCAGCCTCCTCTGGGGCCAACGTCCTGACTTTC,CASSMQAASSGANVLTF